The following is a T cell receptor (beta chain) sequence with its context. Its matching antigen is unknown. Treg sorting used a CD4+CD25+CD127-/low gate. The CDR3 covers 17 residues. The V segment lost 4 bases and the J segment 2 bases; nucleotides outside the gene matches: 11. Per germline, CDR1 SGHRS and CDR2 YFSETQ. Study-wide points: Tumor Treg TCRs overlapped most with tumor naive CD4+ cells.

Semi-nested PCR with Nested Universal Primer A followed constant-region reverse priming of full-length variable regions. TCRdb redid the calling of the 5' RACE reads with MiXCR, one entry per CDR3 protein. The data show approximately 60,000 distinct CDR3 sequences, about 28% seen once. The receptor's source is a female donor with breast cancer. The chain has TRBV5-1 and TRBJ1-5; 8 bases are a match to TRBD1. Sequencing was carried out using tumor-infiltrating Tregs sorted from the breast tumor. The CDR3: CASSQWTGRYGNQPQHF. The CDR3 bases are TGCGCCAGCAGCCAGTGGACAGGGCGGTATGGCAATCAGCCCCAGCATTTT.